Presented here are 12 T cell receptor beta chains from one specimen sequenced in a study of vaccination and CD4 T cells after COVID-19 (dated by TCRdb to between 2020 and 2023). The sample's treatment or condition, from its label and the paper: roughly 11-day PBMC culture with coronavirus spike peptide pools or control peptides (ViraFEST assay). Libraries were constructed by PCR. Data came from an Illumina iSeq 100. At the Johns Hopkins FTIC core, DNA from the cultured CD4+ T cells underwent TCR sequencing with the Oncomine TCR Beta short-read assay. Starting from the raw public reads, TCRdb applied fastp trimming at Q25, assembled clones with MiXCR and retained in-frame beta chains. Rows with a matching CDR3 protein are joined into one entry that keeps the most common DNA and genes. The sample table lists approximately 10,000 distinct CDR3 sequences, 53% of them with a count of one. Clones ranked in the top ten supply about 31% of the sample.

These receptors have no known antigen. The sequenced sample was CD4+ T cells from blood, cultured in vitro. These receptors were obtained from a human donor who had recovered from COVID-19.

This clonotype is categorized as medium-sized. V usage is TRBV5-5 and J usage is TRBJ1-1; no definite D call. The CDR3 is 14 amino acids. Trimming left V 0 bases short and J 4 bases short, with 10 bases between. Per the germline V gene, CDR1 is SGHKS and CDR2 is YYEKEE (reference sequence). CDR3 coding DNA: TGTGCCAGCAGCTTGGTAGGGAGAGGCACTGAAGCTTTCTTT. Its protein product is CASSLVGRGTEAFF.

This chain uses TRBV19 with TRBJ1-5; 8 bases match TRBD1. The CDR3 has 17 amino acids. V gave up 8 bases and J gave up 0 bases; unmatched junction bases: 12. Germline V CDR1 and CDR2: LNHDA, SQIVND (reference sequence). Here the CDR3 DNA reads TGTGCCAGTTGTTCCGGGACAGGTGCGATTAGCAATCAGCCCCAGCATTTT. Its protein is CASCSGTGAISNQPQHF.

This clonotype has just one count. The CDR3: CASSTRDGWAEAFF. The CDR3 region has the DNA TGTGCCAGCAGTACTCGGGACGGGTGGGCTGAAGCTTTCTTT. The V gene is TRBV11-2, the J gene TRBJ1-1; possibly TRBD1 for D (5 bases). Germline V gives CDR1 SGHAT, CDR2 FQNNGV. The CDR3 sequence is 14 residues long. Trimming removed 6 bases from V and 6 bases from J, with 17 bases in between.

The chain uses TRBV6-1 and TRBJ2-7, with D hard to call. Germline loops: CDR1 MNHNS, CDR2 SASEGT. The CDR3 is 14 amino acids. V lost 5 bases to trimming and J lost 0 bases, with 11 bases between them. As DNA, the CDR3 is TGTGCCAGCAGTAAAGGTCCGAACTCCTACGAGCAGTACTTC. Translation: CASSKGPNSYEQYF.

The chain is built from TRBV19 and TRBJ2-2; D is perhaps TRBD2 (5 bases). The germline V and J ends were trimmed by 7 bases and 5 bases, with 14 bases remaining between them. This CDR3 has 14 residues. The germline V gene has CDR1 LNHDA and CDR2 SQIVND (reference sequence). The CDR3 DNA sequence: TGTGCCAGTATGGGCGGGCGGAGGACCGGGGAGCTGTTTTTT. This encodes CASMGGRRTGELFF.

The CDR3 DNA sequence: TGTGCCACCGAGGTGGGAAAGGCCGGGGAGCTGTTTTTT. Its translation: CATEVGKAGELFF. The chain couples TRBV28 to TRBJ2-2; D not certain. CDR3 size: 13 residues. Trimming cost V 10 bases and J 6 bases, with 15 bases left between them. Germline values: CDR1 MDHEN, CDR2 SYDVKM.

This chain joins TRBV27 and TRBJ2-7; 13 bases map to TRBD2. There are 16 residues in the CDR3. The junction had 7 bases not matched to a gene; V was cut back by 6 bases and J by 2 bases. Germline CDR1 is MNHEY and CDR2 is SMNVEV (reference sequence). CDR3 sequence reads: CASSRTSGSRTYEQYF. The CDR3 DNA is TGTGCCAGCAGCCGGACTAGCGGGAGTAGGACCTACGAGCAGTACTTC.

This chain joins TRBV28 and TRBJ1-3; perhaps TRBD1 as D (6 bases). The CDR3 consists of 15 residues. V dropped 5 bases and J dropped 0 bases, with 11 bases sitting between them. Germline V gene data show CDR1 as MDHEN and CDR2 as SYDVKM. DNA of the CDR3: TGTGCCAGCAGTGTTGGGGGCTCCTCTGGAAACACCATATATTTT. This sequence encodes CASSVGGSSGNTIYF. Complete variable domain (other parts from reference TRBV28 and TRBJ1-3): DVKVTQSSRYLVKRTGEKVFLECVQDMDHENMFWYRQDPGLGLRLIYFSYDVKMKEKGDIPEGYSVSREKKERFSLILESASTNQTSMYLCASSVGGSSGNTIYFGEGSWLTVV.

The gene calls are TRBV7-9 and TRBJ1-2; a possible D gene is TRBD1 (5 bases). V lost 4 bases, J lost 7 bases, and 13 bases lay in between. The CDR3 runs to 13 residues. Germline V gene sequence: CDR1 SEHNR, CDR2 FQNEAQ (reference sequence). CDR3 in amino acids: CASSSKLGGGYTF. CDR3 DNA sequence: TGTGCCAGCAGCTCTAAACTGGGGGGTGGCTACACCTTC. The whole variable domain, filled in from reference TRBV7-9 and TRBJ1-2, reads DTGVSQNPRHKITKRGQNVTFRCDPISEHNRLYWYRQTLGQGPEFLTYFQNEAQLEKSRLLSDRFSAERPKGSFSTLEIQRTEQGDSAMYLCASSSKLGGGYTFGSGTRLTVV.

This clonotype occurred a few times. The V call is TRBV7-9, the J call TRBJ2-5; no clear D gene. Per germline, CDR1 SEHNR and CDR2 FQNEAQ (reference sequence). V lost 1 base and J 1 base, leaving 10 bases between the germline ends. CDR3 length: 15 residues. The CDR3 DNA reads as TGTGCCAGCAGCTTAGACCGGCAGCTCCAAGAGACCCAGTACTTC. Translation gives CASSLDRQLQETQYF.

This clonotype is judged large. The rearrangement links TRBV5-4 to TRBJ2-5; TRBD2 might be the D (5 bases). This CDR3 spans 14 amino acids. Germline V gene sequence: CDR1 SGHNT, CDR2 YYREEE (reference sequence). V was clipped by 1 base and J by 1 base, with 8 bases between them. This chain's CDR3 is CASSLLAGQETQYF. The CDR3 bases are TGTGCCAGCAGCTTGCTTGCGGGCCAAGAGACCCAGTACTTC.

A single count supports this clonotype. V usage is TRBV6-1 and J usage is TRBJ1-2; a possible D gene is TRBD1 (6 bases). Germline-derived CDR1 and CDR2 are MNHNS and SASEGT. V lost 6 bases and J lost 4, with 15 bases in between. The CDR3 runs to 14 residues. The CDR3 nucleotides are TGTGCCAGCAGACCTCCGGGACAACCCTATGGCTACACCTTC. It specifies CASRPPGQPYGYTF.